One sample yielded the 18 T cell receptor beta chains listed below, sequenced in a study of T-cell reconstitution after alpha-beta-depleted transplantation in children (dated by TCRdb to 2016 to 2017). Libraries were prepared through PCR. TCRdb lists the instrument as Illumina HiSeq 2500. TCR libraries were prepared with molecular barcoding, using unique molecular identifiers to normalize TCRbeta repertoire quantification. TCRdb passed the public sequencing reads through fastp at Q25 and MiXCR, retaining productive beta sequences. Every distinct CDR3 protein forms one entry, paired with its most common genes and DNA. This sample has hundreds of thousands of distinct CDR3 sequences in its table, and 16% of those were observed once. The ten largest clones take up under 6% of the sample. This sample's treatment or condition label indicates: allogeneic hematopoietic cell transplantation with graft depleted of TCRalphabeta T cells and CD19 B cells.

Sample: PBMCs, mostly from graft donor cells, taken 360 days after TCRalphabeta/CD19-depleted stem cell transplant. The source of these receptors is a male patient aged 10 to 17 who had a stem cell transplant for acute lymphoblastic leukemia, so the T cells may come from the graft donor.

This clonotype was recorded many times. V and J are TRBV12-3 or TRBV12-4 and TRBJ2-1, with D uncertain. The CDR3 is made up of 15 amino acids. V was clipped by 5 bases and J by 5 bases, with 16 bases between them. CDR3 in amino acids: CASSPRFGRNNEQFF. The CDR3 nucleotides read TGTGCCAGCAGTCCACGGTTTGGCCGAAACAATGAGCAGTTCTTC.

The gene calls are TRBV4-1 and TRBJ2-7; 8 bases map to TRBD1. This CDR3 contains 15 residues. From germline, CDR1 is MGHRA and CDR2 YSYEKL. Losses at the gene ends were 4 bases for V and 2 bases for J; bases not matched to a gene: 7. CDR3: CASSRPGQATYEQYF. The CDR3 region has the DNA TGCGCCAGCAGCCGACCGGGACAGGCCACCTACGAGCAGTACTTC.

This clonotype was observed at least ten times. The V gene is TRBV4-1, the J gene TRBJ2-1; 7 bases match TRBD2. Germline-derived CDR1 and CDR2 are MGHRA and YSYEKL. The CDR3 loop spans 14 amino acids. The V gene end was trimmed by 1 base and the J gene end by 6 bases; junction bases not matched to a gene: 3. CDR3 region: CASSQVTSANEQFF. CDR3 DNA sequence: TGCGCCAGCAGCCAAGTTACTAGCGCCAATGAGCAGTTCTTC.

The J gene is TRBJ1-5, the V gene TRBV7-9, with D hard to call. The V and J ends lost 5 bases and 3 bases respectively, with 11 bases between them. CDR1 is SEHNR and CDR2 is FQNEAQ in the germline V gene (reference sequence). This CDR3 spans 14 amino acids. In DNA, the CDR3 is TGTGCCAGCAGCCTCGGGATACTCAATCAGCCCCAGCATTTT. This sequence encodes CASSLGILNQPQHF.

This clonotype was observed a few times. The genes are TRBV3-1 and TRBJ1-3, with D maybe TRBD1 (6 bases). CDR1 is LGHDT and CDR2 is YNNKEL in the germline V gene (reference sequence). V lost 4 bases and J 2 bases, leaving 12 bases between the germline ends. The CDR3 extends over 15 amino acids. The CDR3 nucleotides are TGTGCCAGCAGCCTAAAGGGGGATGCTGGAAACACCATATATTTT. It translates to CASSLKGDAGNTIYF.

This chain links TRBV5-1 with TRBJ2-2; 14 positions agree with TRBD2. The CDR3 spans 18 residues. The germline V gene encodes CDR1 SGHRS and CDR2 YFSETQ. The V gene end was trimmed by 4 bases and the J gene end by 0 bases; junction bases not matched to a gene: 5. CDR3 in DNA: TGCGCCAGCAGCCGCGGACTAGCGGGAGGACCGAACACCGGGGAGCTGTTTTTT. This gives the protein CASSRGLAGGPNTGELFF.

The table lists this clonotype with a few counts. The CDR3 reads CASSPTGLGSYNEQFF. CDR3 DNA: TGTGCCAGCAGCCCTACTGGACTAGGCTCCTACAATGAGCAGTTCTTC. This chain connects TRBV3-1 to TRBJ2-1; 7 nucleotides match TRBD2. Germline CDR1 reads LGHDT; CDR2 reads YNNKEL (reference sequence). Trimming cost V 4 bases and J 0 bases; bases outside gene matches: 6. The CDR3 extends over 16 amino acids.

The CDR3 is CATSFWREGKYEQYF. In nucleotides, the CDR3 is TGTGCCACCAGCTTCTGGCGGGAGGGCAAATACGAGCAGTACTTC. This chain joins TRBV24-1 and TRBJ2-7, with 9 positions matching TRBD2. The V gene end was trimmed by 7 bases and the J gene end by 4 bases; junction bases not matched to a gene: 10. Per the germline V gene, CDR1 is KGHDR and CDR2 is SFDVKD. CDR3 size: 15 residues.

This clonotype was counted between two and nine times. The chain uses TRBV14 and TRBJ2-7, with D tentatively TRBD1 or TRBD2 (5 bases each). The V end lost 2 bases, the J end lost 2 bases, and 16 bases lay between the germline ends. The CDR3 loop spans 16 amino acids. Germline CDR1 SGHDN, CDR2 FVKESK. CDR3 sequence (DNA): TGTGCCAGCAGCCAACCCAGGGTTACTAGTCCCTACGAGCAGTACTTC. Encoded protein: CASSQPRVTSPYEQYF.

The chain joins TRBV5-1 to TRBJ1-6, with 7 bases fitting TRBD1. J was trimmed by 10 bases and V by 0 bases; bases with no gene match: 7. Germline lookup yields CDR1 SGHRS and CDR2 YFSETQ. The CDR3 loop spans 15 amino acids. The CDR3 coding sequence is TGCGCCAGCAGCTTGGGTGGGACAGTTGGATCACCCCTCCACTTT. Translated: CASSLGGTVGSPLHF.

This clonotype has ten or more counts. This CDR3 reads CASRSIGRGSYEQYF. Here the CDR3 DNA reads TGTGCCAGCAGATCAATCGGGAGGGGCTCCTACGAGCAGTACTTC. The rearrangement uses TRBV11-2 and TRBJ2-7; the match to TRBD2 covers 8 bases. The CDR3 is made up of 15 amino acids. With 6 bases clipped from V and 0 bases from J, the junction kept 7 bases outside the gene matches. Germline V gene sequence: CDR1 SGHAT, CDR2 FQNNGV.

This clonotype came up many times. The CDR3 DNA reads TGTGCCACCAGCAGAGATGCGCTAGCGGGAGGAAGGGAGCAGTTCTTC. Residues: CATSRDALAGGREQFF. This chain connects TRBV15 to TRBJ2-1; 11 bases line up with TRBD2. Germline CDR1 is LNHNV and CDR2 is YYDKDF (reference sequence). The V segment lost 0 bases and the J segment 10 bases; nucleotides outside the gene matches: 8. The CDR3 contains 16 residues.

The V and J genes are TRBV12-3 or TRBV12-4 and TRBJ2-6; no firm D call. The CDR3 spans 14 residues. V lost 7 bases and J 0 bases, leaving 7 bases between the germline ends. The CDR3 DNA reads as TGTGCCAGCATTATGTTCTCTGGGGCCAACGTCCTGACTTTC. Translation: CASIMFSGANVLTF.

This clonotype was recorded many times. One junction end does not reproduce the germline sequence, and a read error may be involved. The rearrangement joins TRBV9 to TRBJ2-1; 11 positions match TRBD2. The germline V gene encodes CDR1 SGDLS and CDR2 YYNGEE. This CDR3 is built from 12 residues. The CDR3 is CASSESSGRLVF. The CDR3 nucleotides read TGTGCCAGCAGCGAGTCTAGCGGGAGGCTAGTCTTC.

V gene TRBV11-2 combines with J gene TRBJ2-1; 7 bases align to TRBD2. V lost 6 bases to trimming and J lost 2 bases; unmatched junction nucleotides: 7. Germline CDR1 reads SGHAT; CDR2 reads FQNNGV. The CDR3 is made up of 15 amino acids. The CDR3 sequence: CASRGSGTTYNEQFF. The CDR3 DNA reads TGTGCCAGCAGGGGAAGCGGGACTACCTACAATGAGCAGTTCTTC.

This clonotype was seen more than once but under ten times. This chain uses TRBV25-1 with TRBJ1-4; TRBD1 might be the D (5 bases). V lost 4 bases, J lost 0 bases, and 9 bases lay in between. Looked up from germline, CDR1 is MGHDK and CDR2 is SYGVNS. The CDR3 spans 15 residues. In nucleotides, the CDR3 is TGTGCCAGCAGTGTCGGGACGGCAACTAATGAAAAACTGTTTTTT. This sequence encodes CASSVGTATNEKLFF.

This clonotype was counted a few times. V gene TRBV5-6 combines with J gene TRBJ2-1; TRBD1 matches at 8 bases. CDR3 length equals 16 residues. The V gene's germline CDR1 is SGHDT and CDR2 YYEEEE. The J segment lost 3 bases and the V segment lost 3 bases, leaving 8 bases of the junction unmatched. DNA for the CDR3: TGTGCCAGCAGCTCTCAGGGGGCTCGGATCTACAATGAGCAGTTCTTC. It translates to CASSSQGARIYNEQFF.

This clonotype was seen more than once but under ten times. The chain recombines TRBV18 with TRBJ2-1; no reliable D call. The CDR3 covers 14 residues. Deletions cut 3 bases from V and 5 bases from J, with 11 bases between. Germline V lookup: CDR1 KGHSH, CDR2 LQKENI. CDR3 sequence: CASSPQSLNNEQFF. CDR3 coding DNA: TGTGCCAGCTCACCGCAGTCGCTCAACAATGAGCAGTTCTTC.